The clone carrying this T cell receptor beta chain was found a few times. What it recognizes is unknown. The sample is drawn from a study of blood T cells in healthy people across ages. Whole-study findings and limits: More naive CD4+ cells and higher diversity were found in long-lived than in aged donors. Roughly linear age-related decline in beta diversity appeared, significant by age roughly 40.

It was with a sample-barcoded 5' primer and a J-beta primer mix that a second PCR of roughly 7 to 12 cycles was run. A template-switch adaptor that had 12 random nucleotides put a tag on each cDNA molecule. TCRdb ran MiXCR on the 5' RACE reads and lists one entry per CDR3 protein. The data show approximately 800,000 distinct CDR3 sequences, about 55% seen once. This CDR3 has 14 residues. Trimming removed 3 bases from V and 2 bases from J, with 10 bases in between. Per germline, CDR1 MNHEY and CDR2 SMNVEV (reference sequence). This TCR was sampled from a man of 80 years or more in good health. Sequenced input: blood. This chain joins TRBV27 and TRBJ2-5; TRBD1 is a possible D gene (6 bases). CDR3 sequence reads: CASSFRGRQETQYF. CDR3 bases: TGTGCCAGCAGTTTCAGGGGACGACAAGAGACCCAGTACTTC.